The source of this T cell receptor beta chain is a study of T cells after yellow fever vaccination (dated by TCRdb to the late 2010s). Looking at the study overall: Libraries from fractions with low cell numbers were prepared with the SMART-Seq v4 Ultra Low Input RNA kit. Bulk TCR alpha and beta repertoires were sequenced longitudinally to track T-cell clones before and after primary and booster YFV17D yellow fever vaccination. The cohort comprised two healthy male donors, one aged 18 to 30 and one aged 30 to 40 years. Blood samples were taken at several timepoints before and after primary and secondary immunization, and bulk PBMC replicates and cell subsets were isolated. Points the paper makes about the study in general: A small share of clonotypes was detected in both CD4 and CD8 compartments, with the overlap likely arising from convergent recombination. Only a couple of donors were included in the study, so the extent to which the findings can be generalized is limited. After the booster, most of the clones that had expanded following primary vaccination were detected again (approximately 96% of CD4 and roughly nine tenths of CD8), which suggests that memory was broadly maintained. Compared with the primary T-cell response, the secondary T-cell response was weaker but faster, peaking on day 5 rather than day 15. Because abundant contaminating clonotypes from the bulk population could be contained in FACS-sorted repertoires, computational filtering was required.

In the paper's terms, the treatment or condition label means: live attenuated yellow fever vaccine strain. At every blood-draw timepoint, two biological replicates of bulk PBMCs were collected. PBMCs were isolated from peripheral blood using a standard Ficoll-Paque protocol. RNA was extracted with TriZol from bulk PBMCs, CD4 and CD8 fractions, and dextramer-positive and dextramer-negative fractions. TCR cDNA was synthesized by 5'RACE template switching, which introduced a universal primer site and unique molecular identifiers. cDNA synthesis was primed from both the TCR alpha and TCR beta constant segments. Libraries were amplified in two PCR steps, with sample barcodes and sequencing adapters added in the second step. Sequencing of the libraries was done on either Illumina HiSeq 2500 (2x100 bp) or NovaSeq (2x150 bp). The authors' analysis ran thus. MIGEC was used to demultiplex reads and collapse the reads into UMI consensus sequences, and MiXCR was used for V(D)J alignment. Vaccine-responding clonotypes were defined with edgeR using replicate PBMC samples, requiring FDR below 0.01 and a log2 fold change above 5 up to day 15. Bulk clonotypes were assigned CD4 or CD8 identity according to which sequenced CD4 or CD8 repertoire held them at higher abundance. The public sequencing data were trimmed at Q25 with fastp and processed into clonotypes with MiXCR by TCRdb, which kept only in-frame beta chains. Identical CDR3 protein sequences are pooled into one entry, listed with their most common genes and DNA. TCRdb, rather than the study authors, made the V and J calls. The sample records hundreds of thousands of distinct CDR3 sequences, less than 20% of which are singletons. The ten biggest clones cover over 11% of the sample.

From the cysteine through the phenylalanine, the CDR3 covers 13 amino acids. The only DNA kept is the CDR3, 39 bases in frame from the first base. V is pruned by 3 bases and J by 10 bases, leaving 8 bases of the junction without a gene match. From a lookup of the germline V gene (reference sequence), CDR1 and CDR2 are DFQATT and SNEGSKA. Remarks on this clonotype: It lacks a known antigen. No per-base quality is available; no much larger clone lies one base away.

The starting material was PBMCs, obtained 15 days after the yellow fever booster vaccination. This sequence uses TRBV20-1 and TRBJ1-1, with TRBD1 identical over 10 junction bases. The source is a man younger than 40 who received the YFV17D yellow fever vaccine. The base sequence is TGCAGTGCTAGCCGGGACAGGGGCATGGGAGCTTTCTTT. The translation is CSASRDRGMGAFF.